This TCR beta chain stems from a study of vaccination effects on CD4 cells after COVID-19. In germline, CDR1 is MNHEY, CDR2 SVGAGI. This CDR3 is 13 amino acids long. V shed 10 bases and J shed 4 bases, with 15 bases lying between them. Viral peptide pool expansion of antigen-specific CD4+ T cells preceded sequencing in the ViraFEST assay. The culture ran for roughly ten days, and then CD4+ T cells were isolated. Participants were given two doses of BNT162b2 or mRNA-1273 vaccine. Clones were sequenced by immunoSEQ multiplex PCR, and TCRdb holds only the in-frame ones, with some missing. The table has 80,000 to 95,000 clones, roughly 80% seen once. With regard to this clone: Antigen unknown.

This clonotype was obtained from a human donor who received a COVID-19 vaccine. The chain has TRBV6-5 and TRBJ2-3; perhaps TRBD1 as D (6 bases). The starting material was CD4+ T cells from PBMCs cultured with HCoV-OC43 spike peptides, obtained after COVID-19 vaccination. The sample's subset: HCoV-OC43 spike overlapping peptide pool stimulation. DNA of the CDR3: TGTGCCACCAGCAGGGGCCCCCCAGATACGCAGTATTTT. Translation: CATSRGPPDTQYF.